Listed below are T cell receptor beta chains from one sample, sequenced in a study of shared clonotypes between healthy human individuals. Assay used: immunoSEQ multiplex PCR; TCRdb lists only in-frame clones, some missing. The sample has around 1.9 million clones; 80% to 95% are singletons. Sequencing was carried out using naive CD8+ T cells from PBMCs. Receptor source: a man between 18 and 29 years old in good health. Some clones in this sample may be carry-over from other donors' samples. CDR3s include the opening cysteine and the closing phenylalanine or tryptophan. Fields, in order: V gene, J gene, clone size, CDR3 protein. Clone size is shown for a subset of rows, as once, few, many or a class of expanded clone.

>TRBV10-3|TRBJ2-3|-
CAISDGTSGRAVDTDTQYF
>TRBV27|TRBJ2-7|once
CASSFRKDLLSYEQYF
>TRBV5-4|TRBJ2-5|once
CASSLVGLSQETQYF
>TRBV7-2|TRBJ1-1|-
CAGGENTEAFF
>TRBV2|TRBJ1-4|-
CASSDRTGGLNEKLFF
>TRBV10-2|TRBJ1-1|-
CATQNSRNTEAFF
>TRBV2|TRBJ1-5|-
CAKGGAYSNQPQHF
>TRBV9|TRBJ2-1|-
CASRGTGPYNEQFF
>TRBV4-1|TRBJ1-5|-
CASSLTGQGNNQPQHF
>TRBV7-9|TRBJ2-7|-
CASSTREAYVFEQYF
>TRBV28|TRBJ1-3|-
CASSFPGVGDSGNTIYF
>TRBV27|TRBJ2-1|-
CASSRLEVHNEQFF